This T cell receptor beta chain appears in the sequencing data of a study of blood T cells in healthy people across ages. This clonotype was seen only a few times. Its antigen is undetermined. Study-level findings and limits: Changes in expanded clonotypes were possibly confounded, as the CMV status of donors was unknown.

A second PCR, run for roughly 6 to 11 cycles, used a sample-barcoded 5' primer plus a J-beta primer mix. TCRdb analysed the 5' RACE reads with MiXCR anew, one entry per CDR3 protein. The profile covers roughly 680,000 distinct CDR3 sequences, with about half appearing a single time and roughly a third taken by the ten largest. This receptor was identified in a woman aged 60-75 years in good health. Sequencing input: blood.

The CDR3, as DNA: TGTGCCAGCAGCTTAGGGGTACAGGGTAACGACAATGAGCAGTACTTC. Protein sequence: CASSLGVQGNDNEQYF. V usage is TRBV7-6 and J usage is TRBJ2-7; the D gene is possibly TRBD1 (6 bases). The V and J ends lost 1 base and 7 bases respectively, with 20 bases between them. CDR3 length equals 16 residues. Germline CDR1 reads SGHVS; CDR2 reads FNYEAQ.